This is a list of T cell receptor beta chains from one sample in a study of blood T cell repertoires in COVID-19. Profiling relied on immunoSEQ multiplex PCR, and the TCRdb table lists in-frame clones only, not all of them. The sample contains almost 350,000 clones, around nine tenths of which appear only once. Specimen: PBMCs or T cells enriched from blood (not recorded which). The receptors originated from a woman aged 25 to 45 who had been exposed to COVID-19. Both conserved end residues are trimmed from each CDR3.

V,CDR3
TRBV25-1,ASSEFYTGELF
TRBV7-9,ASSYRDKAPYEQY
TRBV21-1,ASSPPGQGGNSPLH
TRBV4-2,ASSLGLAGGPWEQF
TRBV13,ASTPGTKYNEQF
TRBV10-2,ASSPSTSSGQQF
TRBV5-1,ASSPVTSGGTNTGELF
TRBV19,ASSIRLAGGGEQY
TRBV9,ASSMTSGRTDTQY
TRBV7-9,ASSLQGNTEAF
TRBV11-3,ASSSPNTGNSPLH
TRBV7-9,ASSELSAF
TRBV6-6,ASSFSEALH
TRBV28,ASRMGRDYEQY
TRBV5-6,ASSTSSGRADEQF
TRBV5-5,ASSTGVSYEQY
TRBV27,ASSPAQGKANYGYT
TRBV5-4,ASSRGTDHEQY
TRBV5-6,ASSLAGTSGSREQF
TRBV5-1,ASSLGLAGARLETQY
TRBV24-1,ATSDFRGGATDTQY
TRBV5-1,ASSLELGRDDTQY
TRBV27,ASNRGYEQY
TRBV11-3,ASSPRTGTNEKLF
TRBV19,ASSPTGTSVLLAKNIQY